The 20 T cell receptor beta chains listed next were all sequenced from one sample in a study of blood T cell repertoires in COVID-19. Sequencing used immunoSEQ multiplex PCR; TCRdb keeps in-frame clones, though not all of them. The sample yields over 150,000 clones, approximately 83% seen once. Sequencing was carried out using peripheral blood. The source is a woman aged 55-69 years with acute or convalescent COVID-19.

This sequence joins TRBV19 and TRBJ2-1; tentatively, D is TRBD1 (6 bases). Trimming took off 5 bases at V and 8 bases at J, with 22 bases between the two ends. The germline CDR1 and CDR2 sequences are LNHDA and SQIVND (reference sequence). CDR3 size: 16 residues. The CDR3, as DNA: TGTGCCAGTAGTCCTCAGGGCCAGGGACATCGGGATGAGCAGTTCTTC. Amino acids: CASSPQGQGHRDEQFF.

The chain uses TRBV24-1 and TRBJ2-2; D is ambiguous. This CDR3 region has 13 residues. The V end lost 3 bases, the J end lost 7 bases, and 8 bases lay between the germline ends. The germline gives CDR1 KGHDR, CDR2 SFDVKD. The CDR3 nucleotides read TGTGCCACCAGTGATCGGGTAAACGGGGAGCTGTTTTTT. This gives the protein CATSDRVNGELFF.

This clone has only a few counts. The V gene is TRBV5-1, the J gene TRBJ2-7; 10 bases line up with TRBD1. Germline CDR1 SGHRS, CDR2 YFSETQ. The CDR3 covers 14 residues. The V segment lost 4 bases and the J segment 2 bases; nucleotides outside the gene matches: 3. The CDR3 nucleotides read TGCGCCAGCAGCAGCGGGACAGGGGCCTACGAGCAGTACTTC. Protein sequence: CASSSGTGAYEQYF.

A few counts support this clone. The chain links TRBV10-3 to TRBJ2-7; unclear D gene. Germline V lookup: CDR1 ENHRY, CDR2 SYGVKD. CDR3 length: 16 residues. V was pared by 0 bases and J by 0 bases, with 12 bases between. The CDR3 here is CAISESTFSSSYEQYF. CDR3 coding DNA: TGTGCCATCAGTGAGTCGACGTTCTCTAGCTCCTACGAGCAGTACTTC.

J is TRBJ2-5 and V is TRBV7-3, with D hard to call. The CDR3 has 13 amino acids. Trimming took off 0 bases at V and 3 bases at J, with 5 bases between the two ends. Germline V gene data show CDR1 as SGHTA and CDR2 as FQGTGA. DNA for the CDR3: TGTGCCAGCAGCTTAACACGGGAAGAGACCCAGTACTTC. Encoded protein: CASSLTREETQYF.

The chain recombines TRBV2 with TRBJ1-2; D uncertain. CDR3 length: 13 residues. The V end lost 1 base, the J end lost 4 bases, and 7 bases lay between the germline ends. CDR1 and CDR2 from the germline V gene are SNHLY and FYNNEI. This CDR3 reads CASSEGVLYGYTF. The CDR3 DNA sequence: TGTGCCAGCAGTGAAGGAGTTCTCTATGGCTACACCTTC. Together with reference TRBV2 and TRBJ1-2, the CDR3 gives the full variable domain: EPEVTQTPSHQVTQMGQEVILRCVPISNHLYFYWYRQILGQKVEFLVSFYNNEISEKSEIFDDQFSVERPDGSNFTLKIRSTKLEDSAMYFCASSEGVLYGYTFGSGTRLTVV.

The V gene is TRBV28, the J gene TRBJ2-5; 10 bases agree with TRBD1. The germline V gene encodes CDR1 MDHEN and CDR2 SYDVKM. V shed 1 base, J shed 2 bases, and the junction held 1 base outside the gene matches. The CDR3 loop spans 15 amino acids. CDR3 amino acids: CASSLSDRGQETQYF. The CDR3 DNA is TGTGCCAGCAGTTTATCGGACAGGGGGCAAGAGACCCAGTACTTC.

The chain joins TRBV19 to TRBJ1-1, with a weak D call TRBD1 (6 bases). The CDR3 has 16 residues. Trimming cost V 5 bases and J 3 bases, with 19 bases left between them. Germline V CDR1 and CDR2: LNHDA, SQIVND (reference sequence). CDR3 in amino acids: CASSRPRGALHTEAFF. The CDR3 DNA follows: TGTGCCAGTAGTCGCCCCAGGGGCGCTTTGCACACTGAAGCTTTCTTT.

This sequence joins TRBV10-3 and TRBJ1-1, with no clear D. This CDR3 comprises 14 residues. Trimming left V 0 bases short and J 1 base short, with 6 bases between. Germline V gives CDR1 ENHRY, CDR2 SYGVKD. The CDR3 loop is CAISESSGNTEAFF. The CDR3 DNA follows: TGTGCCATCAGTGAGTCGAGCGGGAACACTGAAGCTTTCTTT.

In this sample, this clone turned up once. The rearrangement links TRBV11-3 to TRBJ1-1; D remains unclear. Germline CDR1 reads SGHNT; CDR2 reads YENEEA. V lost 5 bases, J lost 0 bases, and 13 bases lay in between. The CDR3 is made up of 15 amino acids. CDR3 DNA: TGTGCCAGCAGCCGACCCAGGAATATGAACACTGAAGCTTTCTTT. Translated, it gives CASSRPRNMNTEAFF.

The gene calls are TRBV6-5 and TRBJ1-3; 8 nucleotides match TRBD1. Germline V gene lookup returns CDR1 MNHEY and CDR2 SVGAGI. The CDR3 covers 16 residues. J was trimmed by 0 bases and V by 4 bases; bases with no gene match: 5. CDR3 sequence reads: CASSSTDRGSGNTIYF. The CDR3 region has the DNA TGTGCCAGCAGTTCAACTGACAGGGGCTCTGGAAACACCATATATTTT.

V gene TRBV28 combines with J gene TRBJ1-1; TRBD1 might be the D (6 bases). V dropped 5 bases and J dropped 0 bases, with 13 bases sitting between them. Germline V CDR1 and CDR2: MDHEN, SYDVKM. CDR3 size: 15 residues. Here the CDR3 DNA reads TGTGCCAGCAGTCCCATCCGGGACATGAACACTGAAGCTTTCTTT. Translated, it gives CASSPIRDMNTEAFF.

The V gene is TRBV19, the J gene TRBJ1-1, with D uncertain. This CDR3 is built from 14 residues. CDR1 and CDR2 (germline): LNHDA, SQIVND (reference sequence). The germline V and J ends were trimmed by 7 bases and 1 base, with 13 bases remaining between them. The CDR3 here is CASTHPGSNTEAFF. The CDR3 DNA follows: TGTGCCAGTACCCATCCGGGGTCGAACACTGAAGCTTTCTTT.

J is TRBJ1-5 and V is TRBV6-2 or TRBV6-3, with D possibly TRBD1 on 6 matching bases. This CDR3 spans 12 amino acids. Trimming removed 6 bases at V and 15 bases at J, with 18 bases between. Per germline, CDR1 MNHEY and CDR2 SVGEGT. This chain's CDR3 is CASSRGQGSRHF. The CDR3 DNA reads TGTGCCAGCAGCCGGGGTCAGGGGAGTAGGCATTTT.

CDR3 in amino acids: CASSQDTAGGYNEQFF. The CDR3 region has the DNA TGTGCCAGCAGCCAAGATACTGCGGGGGGGTACAATGAGCAGTTCTTC. The chain has TRBV4-2 and TRBJ2-1; 9 nucleotides match TRBD2. After removal of 0 bases from V and 4 bases from J, the junction contained 4 bases not matched to a gene. The length of the CDR3 is 16 residues. The germline gives CDR1 LGHNA, CDR2 YNFKEQ.

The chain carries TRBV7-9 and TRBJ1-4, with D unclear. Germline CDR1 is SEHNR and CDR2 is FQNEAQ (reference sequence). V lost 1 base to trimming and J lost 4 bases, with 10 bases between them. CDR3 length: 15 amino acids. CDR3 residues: CASSLGGQINEKLFF. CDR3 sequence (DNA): TGTGCCAGCAGCTTAGGTGGTCAGATTAATGAAAAACTGTTTTTT.

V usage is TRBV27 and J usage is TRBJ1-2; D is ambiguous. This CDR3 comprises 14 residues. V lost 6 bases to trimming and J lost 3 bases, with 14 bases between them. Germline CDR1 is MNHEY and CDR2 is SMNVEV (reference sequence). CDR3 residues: CASSDLRNYYGYTF. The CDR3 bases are TGTGCCAGCAGCGACCTCAGGAATTACTATGGCTACACCTTC.

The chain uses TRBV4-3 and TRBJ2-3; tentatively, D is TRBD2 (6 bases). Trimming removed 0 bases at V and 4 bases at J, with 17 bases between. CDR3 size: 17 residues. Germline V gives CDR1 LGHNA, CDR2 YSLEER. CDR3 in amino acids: CASSQDGGGIVADTQYF. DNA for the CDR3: TGCGCCAGCAGCCAAGATGGGGGAGGAATAGTGGCAGATACGCAGTATTTT.

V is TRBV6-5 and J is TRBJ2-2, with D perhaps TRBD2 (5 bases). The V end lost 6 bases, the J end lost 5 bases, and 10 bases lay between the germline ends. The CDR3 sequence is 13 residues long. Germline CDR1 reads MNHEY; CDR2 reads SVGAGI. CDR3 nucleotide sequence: TGTGCCAGCAGGTCAGCGGTGACCGGGGAGCTGTTTTTT. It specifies CASRSAVTGELFF.

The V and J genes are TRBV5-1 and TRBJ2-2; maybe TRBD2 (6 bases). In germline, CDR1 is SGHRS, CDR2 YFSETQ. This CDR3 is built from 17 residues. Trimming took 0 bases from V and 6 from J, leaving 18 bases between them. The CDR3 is CASSLGGRGAVSGELFF. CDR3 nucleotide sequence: TGCGCCAGCAGCTTGGGCGGGCGCGGGGCCGTTTCCGGGGAGCTGTTTTTT.